A selection of T cell receptor beta chains follows, all from one sample in a study of persistence of HIV-infected CD4 T cells. Sequencing used immunoSEQ multiplex PCR; TCRdb keeps in-frame clones, though not all of them. The sample records approximately 44,000 clones, roughly nine tenths being singletons. These receptors lack a known antigen. The sequencing here drew on CD4+ T cells sorted from PBMCs after roughly 18-hour stimulation, taken from a patient who received antiretroviral therapy. These receptors originate from an adult man with HIV who was CMV-seropositive. Both conserved end residues are part of each CDR3. The D gene is left open where the match is weak. The size field is filled for only some rows; it gives once, few, many or a size class.

V gene	D gene	clone size	J gene	CDR3 DNA	CDR3 protein
TRBV12-5	-	-	TRBJ2-2	TGTGCTAGTGGTACAGGGACCCCTAACACCGGGGAGCTGTTTTTT	CASGTGTPNTGELFF
TRBV7-9	-	-	TRBJ1-1	TGTGCCAGCAGCCCCGGGACGGAGATGAACACTGAAGCTTTCTTT	CASSPGTEMNTEAFF
TRBV19	TRBD1	-	TRBJ1-1	TGTGCCAGTACCCGAAGGGGGACAGGGGTAGAGACTGAAGCTTTCTTT	CASTRRGTGVETEAFF
TRBV19	TRBD1	once	TRBJ1-2	TGTGCCAGTACACCGGGACAGGAAATCTATGGCTACACCTTC	CASTPGQEIYGYTF
TRBV6-1	-	-	TRBJ1-5	TGTGCCAGCAGTGAGCCAGAACCCACTACCCTCAATCAGCCCCAGCATTTT	CASSEPEPTTLNQPQHF
TRBV2	-	-	TRBJ2-1	TGTGCCAGCAGTGAGGGGGGCGTCCTCAATGAGCAGTTCTTC	CASSEGGVLNEQFF
TRBV19	-	-	TRBJ1-1	TGTGCCAGTAGTATTCAAACGGACCCCAAGAGGACTGAAGCTTTCTTT	CASSIQTDPKRTEAFF
TRBV2	TRBD2	-	TRBJ2-1	TGTGCCAGCAGTGAACTTACTGGCGGGGGTGAGCAGTTCTTC	CASSELTGGGEQFF
TRBV9	TRBD2	-	TRBJ2-1	TGTGCCAGCAGCACCCCCCCATCGGGGGGAAAGCAGTTCTTC	CASSTPPSGGKQFF
TRBV5-1	TRBD2	-	TRBJ2-3	TGCGCCAGCAGCTTGGCTCTAGCGGGAACAGATACGCAGTATTTT	CASSLALAGTDTQYF
TRBV19	TRBD2	-	TRBJ2-1	TGTGCCAGTAGACGACCCCGCGGGCGGGGGGGCCGTTGGAAAAATGAGCAGTTCTTC	CASRRPRGRGGRWKNEQFF
TRBV9	-	-	TRBJ1-6	TGTGCCAGCAGCGTCAGACGGGAGAATTCACCCCTCCACTTT	CASSVRRENSPLHF
TRBV5-1	-	-	TRBJ2-7	TGCGCCAGCAGCTTAGACACCAGTGTCGACGAGCAGTACTTC	CASSLDTSVDEQYF
TRBV7-2	TRBD2	-	TRBJ2-1	TGTGCCAGCAGCAAAAGCGGGGGGCCATACAATGAGCAGTTCTTC	CASSKSGGPYNEQFF
TRBV28	-	-	TRBJ1-1	TGTGCCAGCACCTTTTCCGGGGGGGTGGCTTTCTTT	CASTFSGGVAFF
TRBV2	TRBD2	-	TRBJ2-3	TGTGCCAGCAGTGCGACTAGCTCCATAGATACGCAGTATTTT	CASSATSSIDTQYF
TRBV18	-	-	TRBJ2-7	TGTGCCAGCTCACCTATCGGACAGTCGTCCTCCTACGAGCAGTACTTC	CASSPIGQSSSYEQYF
TRBV6-5	-	-	TRBJ1-2	TGTGCCAGCAGCCGGGGGGAGGGTGGCTACACCTTC	CASSRGEGGYTF
TRBV6-1	TRBD2	once	TRBJ2-7	TGTGCCAGCAGTGAAGGAAGCGGGGGGCCGACGAGAGAGCAGTACTTC	CASSEGSGGPTREQYF
TRBV12-3/TRBV12-4	-	-	TRBJ2-2	TGTGCCAGCAGGCGGAACACCGGGGAGCTGTTTTTT	CASRRNTGELFF
TRBV10-3	TRBD1	-	TRBJ2-7	TGTGCCACCTTAGACAGGGACACCTACGAGCAGTACTTC	CATLDRDTYEQYF
TRBV2	TRBD1	once	TRBJ1-6	TGTGCCAGCAGTCAACGGGGGGACAGTAATTCACCCCTCCACTTT	CASSQRGDSNSPLHF
TRBV2	-	few	TRBJ1-5	TGTGCCAGCAATCAGGGTCTTGGACAGCCCCAGCATTTT	CASNQGLGQPQHF
TRBV29-1	-	-	TRBJ2-2	TGCAGCGTAGGAGCGGGGAACACCGGGGAGCTGTTTTTT	CSVGAGNTGELFF
TRBV2	-	once	TRBJ1-5	TGTGCCACCCGCTACAGGGACTATAGCAATCAGCCCCAGCATTTT	CATRYRDYSNQPQHF
TRBV7-9	TRBD1	-	TRBJ2-7	TGTGCCAGCAGCTACCTCGGGACAGGGATGAACGAGCAGTACTTC	CASSYLGTGMNEQYF
TRBV7-2	-	-	TRBJ2-7	TGTGCCAGCAGCTCCGGCTCAGGACGGCTTGCCTACGAGCAGTACTTC	CASSSGSGRLAYEQYF
TRBV10-3	-	-	TRBJ1-6	TGTGCCATCAGTGATAGGGGAGTAGAATCACCCCTCCACTTT	CAISDRGVESPLHF
TRBV6-4	TRBD2	-	TRBJ2-2	TGTGCCAGCAGTCGGGACTACGCGAACACCGGGGAGCTGTTTTTT	CASSRDYANTGELFF
TRBV6-5	-	-	TRBJ1-2	TGTGCCAGCAGTAATCCCCTTGCGGGCGGTGGCTACACCTTC	CASSNPLAGGGYTF
TRBV6-5	-	once	TRBJ1-1	TGTGCCAGCAGAACTACAATGTCAAGGAACACTGAAGCTTTCTTT	CASRTTMSRNTEAFF
TRBV19	-	-	TRBJ1-1	TGTGCCAGTAGGAGAGTGCCCATCCCCGAAGCTTTCTTT	CASRRVPIPEAFF
TRBV24-1	-	-	TRBJ1-3	TGTGCCACCAGTGATTTACTAGACACCATATATTTT	CATSDLLDTIYF
TRBV18	-	once	TRBJ1-5	TGTGCCAGCTCCCCTGACAGAAATCAGCCCCAGCATTTT	CASSPDRNQPQHF
TRBV12-3/TRBV12-4	-	few	TRBJ1-5	TGTGCCAGCACCCTAGGGGGTAATCAGCCCCAGCATTTT	CASTLGGNQPQHF
TRBV6-5	-	-	TRBJ2-2	TGTGCCAGCAGTTACGAAGCGGGCCTTAGAGGGGAGCTGTTTTTT	CASSYEAGLRGELFF
TRBV2	-	-	TRBJ1-1	TGTGCCAGCAGTGAAGTTGGTATAGGTCTGGGGGCTGAAGCTTTCTTT	CASSEVGIGLGAEAFF
TRBV25-1	-	-	TRBJ1-4	TGTGCCAGCAGAGAAGGCCCTGAAAAACTGTTTTTT	CASREGPEKLFF
TRBV3-1/TRBV3-2	TRBD1	-	TRBJ1-3	TGTGCCAGCACCGCAAGGATGGGACAGGGAATAGGAAACACCATATATTTT	CASTARMGQGIGNTIYF
TRBV6-2/TRBV6-3	TRBD1	-	TRBJ2-7	TGTGCCAGCAGTTACGGTACAGGGGGCTGGAACGAGCAGTACTTC	CASSYGTGGWNEQYF
TRBV28	-	-	TRBJ2-7	TGTGCCAGCAGAAACACAGCCTACGAGCAGTACTTC	CASRNTAYEQYF
TRBV5-4	-	-	TRBJ2-1	TGTGCCAGCAGCATCCCGAACGAGAATGAGCAGTTCTTC	CASSIPNENEQFF
TRBV2	-	-	TRBJ2-7	TGTGCCAGCAGTGAAGCGGGGGGGGCGAGCCCCTACGAGCAGTACTTC	CASSEAGGASPYEQYF
TRBV24-1	TRBD1	-	TRBJ2-1	TGTGCCACCAGTGCCCCGGGACAGGGGGCTCATGAGCAGTTCTTC	CATSAPGQGAHEQFF
TRBV2	TRBD1	-	TRBJ2-3	TGTGCCAGCAGGGTTGGACAGGGCACAGATACGCAGTATTTT	CASRVGQGTDTQYF
TRBV10-1	TRBD1	few	TRBJ2-2	TGCGCCAGCAGCGCGTTACAGGGGGCGACCGGGGAGCTGTTTTTT	CASSALQGATGELFF
TRBV7-8	-	-	TRBJ1-1	TGTGCCAGCAGCCCAGCGGGGGGCCGCACTGAAGCTTTCTTT	CASSPAGGRTEAFF
TRBV6-5	-	few	TRBJ1-1	TGTGCCAGCACCCGAACAGAGAACACTGAAGCTTTCTTT	CASTRTENTEAFF
TRBV19	-	once	TRBJ2-3	TGTGCCAGTAGTATAGATACAGATACGCAGTATTTT	CASSIDTDTQYF
TRBV3-1/TRBV3-2	-	-	TRBJ2-4	TGTGCCAGCAGCCAAGGAGGGGGGACCCAAAACATTCAGTACTTC	CASSQGGGTQNIQYF
TRBV30	-	-	TRBJ1-2	TGTGCCTGGAGTGCCGGGGGAGGGAGCTATGGCTACACCTTC	CAWSAGGGSYGYTF